The 28 T cell receptor beta chains presented below share a single source sample, sequenced in a study of chemoradiotherapy in HPV16-positive cancers. Clones were read by immunoSEQ multiplex PCR, and TCRdb kept only the in-frame ones, dropping some. The table records over 1,500 clones, roughly 72% of them present only once. Source: tumor tissue, taken from a patient who underwent chemoradiotherapy. These receptors were obtained from a human donor with HPV-associated anogenital cancer.

The V and J genes are TRBV4-1 and TRBJ2-7; D remains unclear. Germline assignment: CDR1 MGHRA and CDR2 YSYEKL. Between the trimmed V and J ends, which lost 1 base and 3 bases, there was a span of 7 bases. The CDR3 runs 13 residues. The DNA for the CDR3 is TGCGCCAGCAGCCAAGGAGTTGACTACGAGCAGTACTTC. Translating it yields CASSQGVDYEQYF.

In nucleotides, the CDR3 is TGTGCCAGCGACCGGGACACTGCGAACACCGGGGAGCTGTTTTTT. Its translation: CASDRDTANTGELFF. The chain has TRBV6-6 and TRBJ2-2; possibly TRBD1 for D (6 bases). This CDR3 has 15 amino acids. The V gene lost 8 bases and the J gene lost 0 bases, with 13 bases spanning the gap. Germline V gene data show CDR1 as MNHNY and CDR2 as SVGAGI (reference sequence).

This clone was observed a handful of times. V usage is TRBV18 and J usage is TRBJ1-6; D is uncertain. The CDR3 totals 17 residues. Germline V gene lookup returns CDR1 KGHSH and CDR2 LQKENI. V was pared by 2 bases and J by 0 bases, with 11 bases between. CDR3 loop: CASSPGGRSSYNSPLHF. The CDR3 DNA is TGTGCCAGCTCACCAGGAGGCAGGAGCTCCTATAATTCACCCCTCCACTTT.

V gene TRBV28 combines with J gene TRBJ1-6, with D maybe TRBD1 (5 bases). Germline CDR1 and CDR2: MDHEN and SYDVKM. The CDR3 has 15 amino acids. V shed 3 bases and J shed 7 bases, with 13 bases lying between them. The CDR3 loop is CASSFQNAGNSPLHF. The DNA for the CDR3 is TGTGCCAGCAGTTTTCAAAACGCAGGGAATTCACCCCTCCACTTT.

This rearrangement joins TRBV5-1 to TRBJ1-3; D is ambiguous. The germline V gene has CDR1 SGHRS and CDR2 YFSETQ. V was trimmed by 0 bases and J by 1 base, leaving 8 bases between them. The CDR3 sequence is 15 residues long. For the CDR3, the DNA is TGCGCCAGCAGCTTGGGGGTCGGGTCTGGAAACACCATATATTTT. This sequence encodes CASSLGVGSGNTIYF.

The chain uses TRBV28 and TRBJ2-1, with D hard to call. Germline CDR1 MDHEN, CDR2 SYDVKM. V shed 5 bases and J shed 2 bases, with 16 bases lying between them. This CDR3 is built from 16 residues. DNA of the CDR3: TGTGCCAGCAGTCACCGTACAGCCTCAACCTACAATGAGCAGTTCTTC. Protein product: CASSHRTASTYNEQFF.

CDR3 sequence (DNA): TGCGCCAGCAGCTTGGGACTAGCGGGGTCCTACAATGAGCAGTTCTTC. Translation gives CASSLGLAGSYNEQFF. V usage is TRBV5-1 and J usage is TRBJ2-1; 11 bases are shared with TRBD2. The CDR3 is 16 amino acids. Unmatched junction bases numbered 0, after V lost 0 bases and J lost 1 base. Germline CDR1 reads SGHRS; CDR2 reads YFSETQ.

This clone was found a few times. The gene calls are TRBV19 and TRBJ1-6; TRBD1 matches at 8 bases. Germline V lookup: CDR1 LNHDA, CDR2 SQIVND (reference sequence). Losses at the gene ends were 6 bases for V and 6 bases for J; bases not matched to a gene: 7. The CDR3 extends over 15 amino acids. Here the CDR3 reads CASRDRTGSNSPLHF. Here the CDR3 DNA reads TGTGCCAGTAGAGACCGGACAGGGAGTAATTCACCCCTCCACTTT.

The genes are TRBV6-1 and TRBJ1-1; TRBD1 might be the D (6 bases). V lost 4 bases and J 4 bases, leaving 10 bases between the germline ends. CDR1 MNHNS and CDR2 SASEGT come from the germline V gene. The CDR3 covers 13 residues. CDR3 residues: CASSGVGATEAFF. The CDR3 nucleotides are TGTGCCAGCAGTGGGGTGGGGGCCACTGAAGCTTTCTTT.

A few counts support this clone. The chain combines TRBV11-2 with TRBJ1-6; tentative D call: TRBD1 (5 bases). V dropped 5 bases and J dropped 6 bases, with 17 bases sitting between them. Per the germline V gene, CDR1 is SGHAT and CDR2 is FQNNGV. The CDR3 runs 16 residues. CDR3 loop: CASSPSFGGSNSPLHF. As DNA, the CDR3 is TGTGCCAGCAGCCCAAGTTTCGGGGGGTCTAATTCACCCCTCCACTTT.

This clone was detected once. The chain has TRBV10-3 and TRBJ2-2; perhaps TRBD2 as D (6 bases). Trimming took 0 bases from V and 6 from J, leaving 17 bases between them. In germline, CDR1 is ENHRY, CDR2 SYGVKD. The CDR3 contains 17 residues. The CDR3 here is CAISESFSGVDPGELFF. In DNA, the CDR3 is TGTGCCATCAGTGAGTCGTTTAGCGGTGTCGACCCCGGGGAGCTGTTTTTT.

The J gene is TRBJ2-7, the V gene TRBV2; TRBD2 is a possible D gene (6 bases). Germline values: CDR1 SNHLY, CDR2 FYNNEI. Trimming shortened V by 7 bases and J by 6 bases, and 13 bases separated the two germline ends. The CDR3 is 12 amino acids. The CDR3 protein is CASTQGRGEQYF. The CDR3 region has the DNA TGTGCCAGCACCCAAGGGCGGGGCGAGCAGTACTTC.

This chain links TRBV5-1 with TRBJ1-2; 8 positions match TRBD1. V lost 5 bases and J lost 12; bases outside the gene matches: 12. Germline CDR1 SGHRS, CDR2 YFSETQ. There are 13 residues in the CDR3. CDR3 amino acids: CASSPGQGEVHTF. CDR3 DNA: TGCGCCAGCAGTCCCGGACAGGGAGAGGTTCACACCTTC.

The chain joins TRBV5-1 to TRBJ2-7; maybe TRBD2 (5 bases). This CDR3 is built from 15 residues. Trimming shortened V by 1 base and J by 2 bases, and 13 bases separated the two germline ends. Per the germline V gene, CDR1 is SGHRS and CDR2 is YFSETQ. The CDR3 loop reads CASSLSGYLPYEQYF. Written as DNA, the CDR3 is TGCGCCAGCAGCTTGTCGGGGTACTTACCCTACGAGCAGTACTTC.

The J gene is TRBJ2-7, the V gene TRBV7-2; 8 bases map to TRBD1. The CDR3 extends over 16 amino acids. J gave up 5 bases and V 5 bases, and 14 bases lay outside the gene matches. Germline V gene sequence: CDR1 SGHTA, CDR2 FQGNSA. This chain's CDR3 is CASSAPDRTGTDEQYF. The CDR3 nucleotides read TGTGCCAGCAGCGCCCCCGACAGGACAGGGACCGACGAGCAGTACTTC.

The rearrangement uses TRBV7-9 and TRBJ2-3; D might be TRBD2 (6 bases). Trimming left V 4 bases short and J 0 bases short, with 14 bases between. The CDR3 totals 16 residues. The germline V gene has CDR1 SEHNR and CDR2 FQNEAQ (reference sequence). The chain's CDR3 is CASSSPLAESTDTQYF. CDR3 coding DNA: TGTGCCAGCAGCTCCCCATTAGCGGAGAGCACAGATACGCAGTATTTT.

In its sample, this clone was seen a few times. The chain couples TRBV2 to TRBJ1-5, with D maybe TRBD1 (5 bases). Deletions cut 4 bases from V and 16 bases from J, with 14 bases between. The length of the CDR3 is 11 residues. Germline loops: CDR1 SNHLY, CDR2 FYNNEI. The DNA of the CDR3 is TGTGCCAGCAGTGGGGGCCGCTCCAGTCATTTT. Protein: CASSGGRSSHF.

The chain combines TRBV7-6 with TRBJ2-3; D tentatively reads TRBD1 or TRBD2 (5 bases each). CDR3 length equals 13 residues. The V end lost 3 bases, the J end lost 6 bases, and 10 bases lay between the germline ends. The germline gives CDR1 SGHVS, CDR2 FNYEAQ. This CDR3 reads CASSFGTWDTQYF. The CDR3 nucleotides read TGTGCCAGCAGCTTCGGGACGTGGGATACGCAGTATTTT.

CDR3 sequence (DNA): TGTGCCAGCAGCAAAGTCCCTAAACCCTCTCGATGGGAGCAGTACTTC. It specifies CASSKVPKPSRWEQYF. The chain recombines TRBV21-1 with TRBJ2-7; the D call TRBD2 from the table was never checked on the DNA. TRBV21-1 is a documented pseudogene. This CDR3 is built from 16 residues.

V usage is TRBV10-2 and J usage is TRBJ2-7, with TRBD1 matching 7 bases. CDR3 length equals 14 residues. The germline V gene encodes CDR1 WSHSY and CDR2 SAAADI. J lost 3 bases, V lost 4 bases, and 6 bases had no gene match. The CDR3 region is CASSVETGHYEQYF. DNA of the CDR3: TGCGCCAGCAGTGTGGAGACAGGGCACTACGAGCAGTACTTC.

The rearrangement links TRBV10-3 to TRBJ2-3; 9 positions agree with TRBD1. Germline loops: CDR1 ENHRY, CDR2 SYGVKD. There are 17 residues in the CDR3. The junction had 9 bases not matched to a gene; V was cut back by 2 bases and J by 3 bases. CDR3: CAISEPGTGLGTDTQYF. CDR3 coding DNA: TGTGCCATCAGTGAGCCTGGGACAGGGTTAGGTACAGATACGCAGTATTTT.

The chain has TRBV19 and TRBJ1-5; 12 positions match TRBD1. In germline, CDR1 is LNHDA, CDR2 SQIVND (reference sequence). The CDR3 extends over 16 amino acids. The V gene end was trimmed by 6 bases and the J gene end by 1 base; junction bases not matched to a gene: 4. CDR3 coding DNA: TGTGCCAGTAGCCTGGGACAGGGGGCGAGCAATCAGCCCCAGCATTTT. It is translated as CASSLGQGASNQPQHF.

V usage is TRBV28 and J usage is TRBJ2-7; the D is unclear. V lost 2 bases and J 4 bases, leaving 6 bases between the germline ends. Per the germline V gene, CDR1 is MDHEN and CDR2 is SYDVKM. The CDR3 is 12 residues long. CDR3 residues: CASSLIGYEQYF. CDR3 DNA sequence: TGTGCCAGCAGTTTAATCGGGTACGAGCAGTACTTC.

This chain joins TRBV6-5 and TRBJ2-2; TRBD2 is a possible D gene (7 bases). The CDR3 is made up of 15 amino acids. The germline V and J ends were trimmed by 2 bases and 4 bases, with 11 bases remaining between them. Germline CDR1 and CDR2: MNHEY and SVGAGI. In DNA, the CDR3 is TGTGCCAGCAGTTACCACAGGGAGGGCACCGGGGAGCTGTTTTTT. Translation gives CASSYHREGTGELFF.

The V and J genes are TRBV4-2 and TRBJ2-7, with D maybe TRBD1 (6 bases). V lost 2 bases and J lost 4, with 12 bases in between. The CDR3 has 14 residues. Germline V CDR1 and CDR2: LGHNA, YNFKEQ. CDR3 in DNA: TGTGCCAGCAGCCAACGTAGTACAGGGTACGAGCAGTACTTC. Translating it yields CASSQRSTGYEQYF.

CDR3 DNA sequence: TGTGCCAGCAGCGTGGCCGCAGATACGCAGTATTTT. Amino acid sequence: CASSVAADTQYF. The V and J genes are TRBV9 and TRBJ2-3; the D is unclear. Trimming left V 2 bases short and J 4 bases short, with 5 bases between. Germline values: CDR1 SGDLS, CDR2 YYNGEE. This CDR3 region has 12 residues.

The V gene is TRBV7-9, the J gene TRBJ2-1, with D possibly being TRBD1 (7 bases). The CDR3 sequence is 16 residues long. CDR1 SEHNR and CDR2 FQNEAQ come from the germline V gene (reference sequence). V was clipped by 5 bases and J by 7 bases, with 21 bases between them. CDR3 region: CASSPSRGEEWNEQFF. The CDR3 coding sequence is TGTGCCAGCAGCCCTTCCAGGGGGGAGGAGTGGAATGAGCAGTTCTTC.

J is TRBJ1-6 and V is TRBV18; D is possibly TRBD1 (5 bases). The CDR3 extends over 16 amino acids. V lost 2 bases, J lost 6 bases, and 14 bases lay in between. The germline gives CDR1 KGHSH, CDR2 LQKENI. As DNA, the CDR3 is TGTGCCAGCTCACCATCCCGGGACGGCTCTAATTCACCCCTCCACTTT. Translation: CASSPSRDGSNSPLHF.